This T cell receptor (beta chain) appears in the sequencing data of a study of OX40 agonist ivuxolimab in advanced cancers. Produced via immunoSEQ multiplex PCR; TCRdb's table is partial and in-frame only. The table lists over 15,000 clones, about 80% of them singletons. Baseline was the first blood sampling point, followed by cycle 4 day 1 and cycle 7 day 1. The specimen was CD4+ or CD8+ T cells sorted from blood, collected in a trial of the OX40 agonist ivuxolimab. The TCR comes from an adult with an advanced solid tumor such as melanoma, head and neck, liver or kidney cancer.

The CDR3 DNA sequence: TGTGCCAGCAGCGGCGCCAATCGGGGGGGGATAGCGTCCTACAATGAGCAGTTCTTC. This codes for CASSGANRGGIASYNEQFF. The rearrangement uses TRBV2 and TRBJ2-1; TRBD2 matches at 8 bases. This CDR3 spans 19 amino acids. The germline CDR1 and CDR2 sequences are SNHLY and FYNNEI. The V gene end was trimmed by 6 bases and the J gene end by 1 base; junction bases not matched to a gene: 17.